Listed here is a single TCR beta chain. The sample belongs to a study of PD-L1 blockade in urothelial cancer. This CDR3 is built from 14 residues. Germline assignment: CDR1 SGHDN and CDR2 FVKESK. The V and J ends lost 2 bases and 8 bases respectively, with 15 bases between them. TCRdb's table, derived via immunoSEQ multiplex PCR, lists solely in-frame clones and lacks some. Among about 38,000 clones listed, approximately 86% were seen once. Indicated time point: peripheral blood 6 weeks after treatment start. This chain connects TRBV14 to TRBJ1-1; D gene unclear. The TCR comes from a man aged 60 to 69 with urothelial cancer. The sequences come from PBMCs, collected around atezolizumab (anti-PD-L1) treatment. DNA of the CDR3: TGTGCCAGCAGCCAACTGGGAAAGGAGCGGGAAGCTTTCTTT. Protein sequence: CASSQLGKEREAFF.